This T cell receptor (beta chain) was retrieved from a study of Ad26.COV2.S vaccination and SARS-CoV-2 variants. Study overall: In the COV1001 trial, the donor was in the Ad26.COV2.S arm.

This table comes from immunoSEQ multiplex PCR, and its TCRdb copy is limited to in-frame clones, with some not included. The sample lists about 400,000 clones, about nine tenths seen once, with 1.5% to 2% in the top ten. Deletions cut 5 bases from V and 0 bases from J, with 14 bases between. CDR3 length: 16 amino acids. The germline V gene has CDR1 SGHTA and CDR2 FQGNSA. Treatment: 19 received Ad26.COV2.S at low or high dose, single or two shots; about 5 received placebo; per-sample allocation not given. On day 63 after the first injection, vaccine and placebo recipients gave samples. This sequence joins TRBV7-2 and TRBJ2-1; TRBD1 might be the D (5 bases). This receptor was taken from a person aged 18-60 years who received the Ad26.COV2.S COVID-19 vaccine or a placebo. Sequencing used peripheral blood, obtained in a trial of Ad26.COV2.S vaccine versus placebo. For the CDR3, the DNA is TGTGCCAGCAGCCTTTGGGGCCCTAGCTCCTACAATGAGCAGTTCTTC. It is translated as CASSLWGPSSYNEQFF.